The present T cell receptor (beta chain) was sequenced within a study of cytotoxic CD8 clonotypes in ibrutinib-treated CLL. The method was immunoSEQ multiplex PCR; TCRdb's version includes in-frame clones alone and lacks a portion of them. The sample carries some 200,000 clones, 79% recorded once. As to this clone: The antigen remains unidentified.

Study findings and constraints: At progression, clonality fell back toward baseline after rising at ibrutinib response.

The CDR3 contains 10 residues. Germline V gives CDR1 MGHDK, CDR2 SYGVNS. With 3 bases removed from V and 9 bases from J, the gap between germline ends came to 4 bases. This sequence joins TRBV25-1 and TRBJ2-3; D is ambiguous. The clonotype comes from a human donor with chronic lymphocytic leukemia. Sequences were derived from PBMCs, sampled after 12 months of ibrutinib treatment. CDR3 loop: CASSDETQYF. DNA for the CDR3: TGTGCCAGCAGTGATGAGACGCAGTATTTT. The full variable domain, its missing parts supplied by reference TRBV25-1 and TRBJ2-3, is EADIYQTPRYLVIGTGKKITLECSQTMGHDKMYWYQQDPGMELHLIHYSYGVNSTEKGDLSSESTVSRIRTEHFPLTLESARPSHTSQYLCASSDETQYFGPGTRLTVL.